These T cell receptor beta chains were read from a single sample in a study of T-cell reconstitution after alpha-beta-depleted transplantation in children. One entry per CDR3 protein results from TCRdb running MiXCR on the PCR reads. In the table there are 65,000 to 85,000 distinct CDR3 sequences, roughly 10% of which are singletons. The sequences come from PBMCs, collected before TCRalphabeta/CD19-depleted stem cell transplant. These receptors all stem from a boy between 10 and 17 years old with acute myeloid leukemia, due to receive a stem cell transplant. CDR3s include the opening cysteine and the closing phenylalanine or tryptophan. The D gene is left open where the match is weak. The listing skips clone size in some rows; elsewhere it reads once, few, many or a size class.

abundance: NA; j_gene: TRBJ2-3; v_gene: TRBV2; d_gene: TRBD2; CDR3nt: TGTGCCACCCAACCGGGGGGGCACGGCACAGATACGCAGTATTTT; CDR3aa: CATQPGGHGTDTQYF
abundance: many; j_gene: TRBJ2-7; v_gene: TRBV13; d_gene: NA; CDR3nt: TGTGCCAGCAGCCGCACTACTTCACGCACCTACGAGCAGTACTTC; CDR3aa: CASSRTTSRTYEQYF
abundance: many; j_gene: TRBJ1-1; v_gene: TRBV27; d_gene: NA; CDR3nt: TGTGCCAGCAGTTTATCCCCCCGGCTCTATGGGGCTTTCTTT; CDR3aa: CASSLSPRLYGAFF
abundance: many; j_gene: TRBJ1-1; v_gene: TRBV28; d_gene: NA; CDR3nt: TGTGCCAGCCGCCCGCAGGGGTGGACTGAAGCTTTCTTT; CDR3aa: CASRPQGWTEAFF
abundance: many; j_gene: TRBJ2-4; v_gene: TRBV24-1; d_gene: TRBD1; CDR3nt: TGTGCCACCAGTCAGAGGGACAGGGGGAACATTCAGTACTTC; CDR3aa: CATSQRDRGNIQYF
abundance: many; j_gene: TRBJ1-2; v_gene: TRBV29-1; d_gene: NA; CDR3nt: TGCAGCGTTGAAGTCGGGGCGCGTGGCTACACCTTC; CDR3aa: CSVEVGARGYTF
abundance: many; j_gene: TRBJ2-1; v_gene: TRBV11-1; d_gene: NA; CDR3nt: TGTGCCAGCAGCCAGCTACCCGAGGGATTGCAGTTCTTC; CDR3aa: CASSQLPEGLQFF
abundance: many; j_gene: TRBJ2-5; v_gene: TRBV7-8; d_gene: TRBD2; CDR3nt: TGTGCCAGCAGCTTAGCCCAAACCGGGACTAGCGGAAAAGAGACCCAGTACTTC; CDR3aa: CASSLAQTGTSGKETQYF
abundance: NA; j_gene: TRBJ1-2; v_gene: TRBV30; d_gene: NA; CDR3nt: TGTGCCTGGAGTGCACGGGGGAACTATGGCTACACCTTC; CDR3aa: CAWSARGNYGYTF
abundance: few; j_gene: TRBJ2-4; v_gene: TRBV29-1; d_gene: NA; CDR3nt: TGCAGCGTGTCCCGGGACGGGGACATTCAGTACTTC; CDR3aa: CSVSRDGDIQYF
abundance: NA; j_gene: TRBJ2-1; v_gene: TRBV6-6; d_gene: NA; CDR3nt: TGTGCCAGCACCAAGACTCTAGCCCATGAGCAGTTCTTC; CDR3aa: CASTKTLAHEQFF
abundance: NA; j_gene: TRBJ2-3; v_gene: TRBV11-2; d_gene: NA; CDR3nt: TGTGCCAGCAGCTTAGTAGGAAACCTGGGGACAGATACGCAGTATTTT; CDR3aa: CASSLVGNLGTDTQYF
abundance: many; j_gene: TRBJ2-7; v_gene: TRBV4-2; d_gene: NA; CDR3nt: TGTGCCAGCAGCCAAGATCACCAGTTGGGCGAGCAGTACTTC; CDR3aa: CASSQDHQLGEQYF
abundance: many; j_gene: TRBJ2-7; v_gene: TRBV10-3; d_gene: NA; CDR3nt: TGTGCCATCAGTGAGTCGGGGGGCCCCGAGCAGTACTTC; CDR3aa: CAISESGGPEQYF
abundance: many; j_gene: TRBJ1-2; v_gene: TRBV29-1; d_gene: NA; CDR3nt: TGCAGCGTTGAAGAACCAGGGACCCACGGCTACACCTTC; CDR3aa: CSVEEPGTHGYTF
abundance: few; j_gene: TRBJ2-2; v_gene: TRBV29-1; d_gene: NA; CDR3nt: TGCAGCGTTGAATCGATTACCGGGGAGCTGTTTTTT; CDR3aa: CSVESITGELFF
abundance: many; j_gene: TRBJ1-5; v_gene: TRBV28; d_gene: NA; CDR3nt: TGTGCCAGCAGCGGCACTCAGCCCCAGCATTTT; CDR3aa: CASSGTQPQHF
abundance: many; j_gene: TRBJ1-5; v_gene: TRBV5-1; d_gene: NA; CDR3nt: TGCGCCAGCAGCCCCGGGTCAGGCAATCAGCCCCAGCATTTT; CDR3aa: CASSPGSGNQPQHF
abundance: many; j_gene: TRBJ2-1; v_gene: TRBV7-6; d_gene: TRBD2; CDR3nt: TGTGCCAGCAGCTTACGCGGGGGGGAACACAATGAGCAGTTCTTC; CDR3aa: CASSLRGGEHNEQFF
abundance: many; j_gene: TRBJ1-5; v_gene: TRBV12-3/TRBV12-4; d_gene: NA; CDR3nt: TGTGCCAGCAGATCAGGACAGAGCGCATATCAGCCCCAGCATTTT; CDR3aa: CASRSGQSAYQPQHF
abundance: few; j_gene: TRBJ2-2; v_gene: TRBV14; d_gene: NA; CDR3nt: TGTGCCAGCAGCCAAGAAATGGGTTACACCGGGGAGCTGTTTTTT; CDR3aa: CASSQEMGYTGELFF
abundance: many; j_gene: TRBJ1-5; v_gene: TRBV12-3/TRBV12-4; d_gene: NA; CDR3nt: TGTGCCAGCAGTTTAGCAGGGAGTAGTCAGCCCCAGCATTTT; CDR3aa: CASSLAGSSQPQHF
abundance: medium-sized; j_gene: TRBJ1-1; v_gene: TRBV20-1; d_gene: NA; CDR3nt: TGCAGTGCTAGTTCGGCGGTGGAGATGAACACTGAAGCTTTCTTT; CDR3aa: CSASSAVEMNTEAFF
abundance: many; j_gene: TRBJ1-3; v_gene: TRBV12-3/TRBV12-4; d_gene: NA; CDR3nt: TGTGCCAGCAGTGGCCTGGTAGGCCGGGTCGGAAACACCATATATTTT; CDR3aa: CASSGLVGRVGNTIYF
abundance: few; j_gene: TRBJ2-1; v_gene: TRBV2; d_gene: NA; CDR3nt: TGTGCCAGCATGTTGAGGAGAGAGCAGTTCTTC; CDR3aa: CASMLRREQFF
abundance: NA; j_gene: TRBJ1-1; v_gene: TRBV29-1; d_gene: NA; CDR3nt: TGCAGCGTATCGGGACTCGGGGGAGTCACTGAAGCTTTCTTT; CDR3aa: CSVSGLGGVTEAFF
abundance: few; j_gene: TRBJ2-1; v_gene: TRBV11-3; d_gene: NA; CDR3nt: TGTGCCAGCAGCTTCGACCTGGGCGATGAGCAGTTCTTC; CDR3aa: CASSFDLGDEQFF
abundance: many; j_gene: TRBJ2-7; v_gene: TRBV20-1; d_gene: TRBD1; CDR3nt: TGCAGTGCTGTCCCCGGGACAGGGACCTACGAGCAGTACTTC; CDR3aa: CSAVPGTGTYEQYF
abundance: NA; j_gene: TRBJ2-1; v_gene: TRBV2; d_gene: NA; CDR3nt: TGTGCCAGCAGTGCTACGGGGGCGTGGTACAATGAGCAGTTCTTC; CDR3aa: CASSATGAWYNEQFF
abundance: many; j_gene: TRBJ2-2; v_gene: TRBV5-1; d_gene: TRBD2; CDR3nt: TGCGCCAGCAGCTACACGGGACTAGAAAACACCGGGGAGCTGTTTTTT; CDR3aa: CASSYTGLENTGELFF
abundance: few; j_gene: TRBJ1-2; v_gene: TRBV12-3/TRBV12-4; d_gene: NA; CDR3nt: TGTGCCAGCAGTTTCGAATTTGGCTATGGCTACACCTTC; CDR3aa: CASSFEFGYGYTF
abundance: many; j_gene: TRBJ1-1; v_gene: TRBV5-1; d_gene: NA; CDR3nt: TGCGCCAGCAGCTACGAAGGTGGGGGGAGGGACACTGAAGCTTTCTTT; CDR3aa: CASSYEGGGRDTEAFF
abundance: many; j_gene: TRBJ2-3; v_gene: TRBV5-6; d_gene: TRBD2; CDR3nt: TGTGCCAGCAGCCCTGGACTAGCGCTAGATACGCAGTATTTT; CDR3aa: CASSPGLALDTQYF
abundance: NA; j_gene: TRBJ2-1; v_gene: TRBV6-2/TRBV6-3; d_gene: TRBD2; CDR3nt: TGTGCCAGCAGTTACGGGCTAGCGGGAGGCCTGCAGTTCTTC; CDR3aa: CASSYGLAGGLQFF
abundance: NA; j_gene: TRBJ2-1; v_gene: TRBV28; d_gene: NA; CDR3nt: TGTGCCAGCAGCCTACTAGGCAGTTTCAATGAGCAGTTCTTC; CDR3aa: CASSLLGSFNEQFF
abundance: few; j_gene: TRBJ2-1; v_gene: TRBV7-8; d_gene: TRBD1; CDR3nt: TGTGCCAGCAGTGGGAGACAGGGTCAAATTGGCTCCTACAATGAGCAGTTCTTC; CDR3aa: CASSGRQGQIGSYNEQFF
abundance: many; j_gene: TRBJ2-1; v_gene: TRBV20-1; d_gene: TRBD2; CDR3nt: TGCAGTGCGAGCATCGGGGCGGGAGGGCTCGAGCAGTTCTTC; CDR3aa: CSASIGAGGLEQFF
abundance: NA; j_gene: TRBJ2-1; v_gene: TRBV18; d_gene: TRBD1; CDR3nt: TGTGCCAGCTCACCAACGGGACAGGGACACAATGAGCAGTTCTTC; CDR3aa: CASSPTGQGHNEQFF
abundance: many; j_gene: TRBJ1-6; v_gene: TRBV24-1; d_gene: TRBD1; CDR3nt: TGTGCCACCAGTGACCCGGGACAGGCGAATTCACCCCTCCACTTT; CDR3aa: CATSDPGQANSPLHF
abundance: many; j_gene: TRBJ2-3; v_gene: TRBV10-3; d_gene: NA; CDR3nt: TGTGCCATCAGTGAGGGGATTGCTAGCACAGATACGCAGTATTTT; CDR3aa: CAISEGIASTDTQYF
abundance: many; j_gene: TRBJ2-2; v_gene: TRBV6-5; d_gene: NA; CDR3nt: TGTGCCAGCAGTTACTCGCAGAACACCGGGGAGCTGTTTTTT; CDR3aa: CASSYSQNTGELFF
abundance: many; j_gene: TRBJ2-2; v_gene: TRBV11-2; d_gene: NA; CDR3nt: TGTGCCAGCAGCTTAGACTACTATACGAACACCGGGGAGCTGTTTTTT; CDR3aa: CASSLDYYTNTGELFF
abundance: many; j_gene: TRBJ1-4; v_gene: TRBV4-1; d_gene: NA; CDR3nt: TGCGCCAGCAGCCAAGGCACGGGGGCGTTTGAAAAACTGTTTTTT; CDR3aa: CASSQGTGAFEKLFF
abundance: few; j_gene: TRBJ1-2; v_gene: TRBV12-3/TRBV12-4; d_gene: TRBD1; CDR3nt: TGTGCCAGCAGGGGTGTTAGGACAGGGGGATCCCAACGCGCCTATGGCTACACCTTC; CDR3aa: CASRGVRTGGSQRAYGYTF
abundance: many; j_gene: TRBJ1-3; v_gene: TRBV6-5; d_gene: NA; CDR3nt: TGTGCCAGCAGTTACTGGAGAGGCTCTGGAAACACCATATATTTT; CDR3aa: CASSYWRGSGNTIYF
abundance: many; j_gene: TRBJ2-2; v_gene: TRBV10-3; d_gene: TRBD1; CDR3nt: TGTGCCATCCAGAAAGGACAGGGGGCGAACACCGGGGAGCTGTTTTTT; CDR3aa: CAIQKGQGANTGELFF
abundance: many; j_gene: TRBJ1-2; v_gene: TRBV7-2; d_gene: TRBD1; CDR3nt: TGTGCCAGCAGCACCAGGACAGGCTTCTATGGCTACACCTTC; CDR3aa: CASSTRTGFYGYTF
abundance: many; j_gene: TRBJ2-7; v_gene: TRBV4-3; d_gene: NA; CDR3nt: TGCGCCAGCAGCCAAGATTCGGCGCCAGATACCTACGAGCAGTACTTC; CDR3aa: CASSQDSAPDTYEQYF
abundance: many; j_gene: TRBJ2-7; v_gene: TRBV20-1; d_gene: TRBD2; CDR3nt: TGCAGTGCTAGAGATTGGGTAGCGGGAGAGATAGACTACGAGCAGTACTTC; CDR3aa: CSARDWVAGEIDYEQYF
abundance: NA; j_gene: TRBJ2-1; v_gene: TRBV4-2; d_gene: TRBD1; CDR3nt: TGTGCCAGCAGCCAAGGGGGGGACAGGGGAACGAATGAGCAGTTCTTC; CDR3aa: CASSQGGDRGTNEQFF
abundance: many; j_gene: TRBJ2-2; v_gene: TRBV4-2; d_gene: TRBD2; CDR3nt: TGTGCCAGCAGCCAATGGTATGGAGCTAGCGGGAGCGTTAAGGCCGGGGAGCTGTTTTTT; CDR3aa: CASSQWYGASGSVKAGELFF
abundance: many; j_gene: TRBJ1-5; v_gene: TRBV4-1; d_gene: NA; CDR3nt: TGCGCCAGCAGCCAAGATGATAGGGGCCAGCCCCAGCATTTT; CDR3aa: CASSQDDRGQPQHF
abundance: many; j_gene: TRBJ2-1; v_gene: TRBV11-2; d_gene: NA; CDR3nt: TGTGCCAGCAGCTTTGCGGGGCCCACCTACAATGAGCAGTTCTTC; CDR3aa: CASSFAGPTYNEQFF
abundance: many; j_gene: TRBJ1-1; v_gene: TRBV25-1; d_gene: TRBD1; CDR3nt: TGTGCCAGCGCCGGGACAGGTATGGCCACTGAAGCTTTCTTT; CDR3aa: CASAGTGMATEAFF
abundance: many; j_gene: TRBJ2-7; v_gene: TRBV20-1; d_gene: NA; CDR3nt: TGCAGTGCTCGAGGTTTTAGGGGGTTGGACCCCCAGCAGTACTTC; CDR3aa: CSARGFRGLDPQQYF